This T cell receptor beta chain was recorded in a study of blood T cell repertoires in COVID-19. The overall study: The origin of the acute and convalescent COVID-19 samples was the United States, Italy and Spain. From T cells, B-cell-depleted T cells, or PBMCs came the material, which was cDNA or gDNA.

Authors' data handling: Estimation of nucleated cell counts relied on the amplification of reference gene primers. The assay was immunoSEQ multiplex PCR, and TCRdb's table has in-frame clones only and misses some. V and J calls and clone size are given by that table; D and trimming were obtained from the DNA. The sample records approximately 40,000 clones, less than 95% being singletons. Material: peripheral blood. This sequence originates from a human donor in a cohort sampled during active COVID-19.

The CDR3, as DNA: TGTGCCAGCAGTTACTCGGACAGGCAAGAGACCCAGTACTTC. Protein sequence: CASSYSDRQETQYF. The chain has TRBV6-2 or TRBV6-3 and TRBJ2-5; TRBD1 agrees at 7 bases. The J segment lost 2 bases and the V segment lost 0 bases, leaving 0 bases of the junction unmatched. Germline V gives CDR1 MNHEY, CDR2 SVGEGT. The CDR3 has 14 amino acids.